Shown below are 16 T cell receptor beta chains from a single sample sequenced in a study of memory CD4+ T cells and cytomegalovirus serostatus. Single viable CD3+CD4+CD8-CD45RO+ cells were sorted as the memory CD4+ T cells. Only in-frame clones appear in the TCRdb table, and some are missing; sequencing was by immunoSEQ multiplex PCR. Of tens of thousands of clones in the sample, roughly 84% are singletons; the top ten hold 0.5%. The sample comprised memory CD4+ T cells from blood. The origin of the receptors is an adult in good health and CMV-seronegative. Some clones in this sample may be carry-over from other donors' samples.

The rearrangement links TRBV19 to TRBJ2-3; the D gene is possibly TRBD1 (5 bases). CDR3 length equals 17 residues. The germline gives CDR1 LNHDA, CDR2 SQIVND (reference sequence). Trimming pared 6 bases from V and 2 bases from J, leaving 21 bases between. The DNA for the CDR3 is TGTGCCAGTAGGCAGGGCCATTCCGGTTCCTTCACAGATACGCAGTATTTT. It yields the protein CASRQGHSGSFTDTQYF.

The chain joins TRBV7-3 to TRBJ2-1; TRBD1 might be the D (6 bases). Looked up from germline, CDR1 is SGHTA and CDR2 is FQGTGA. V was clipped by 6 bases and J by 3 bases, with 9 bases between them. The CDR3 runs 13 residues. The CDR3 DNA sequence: TGTGCCAGCAGTTTGGACAGCTACAATGAGCAGTTCTTC. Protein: CASSLDSYNEQFF.

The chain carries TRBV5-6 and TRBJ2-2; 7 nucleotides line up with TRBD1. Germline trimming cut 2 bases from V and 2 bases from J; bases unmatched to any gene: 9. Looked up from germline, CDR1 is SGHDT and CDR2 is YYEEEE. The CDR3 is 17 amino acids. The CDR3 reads CASSFRFRQGNTGELFF. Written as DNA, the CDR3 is TGTGCCAGCAGCTTCCGTTTCCGACAGGGTAACACCGGGGAGCTGTTTTTT.

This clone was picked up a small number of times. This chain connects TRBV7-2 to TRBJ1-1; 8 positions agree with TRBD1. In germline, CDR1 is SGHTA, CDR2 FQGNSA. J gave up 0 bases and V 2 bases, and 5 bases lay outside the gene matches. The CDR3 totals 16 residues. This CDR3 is CASSLQRTGMNTEAFF. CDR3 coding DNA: TGTGCCAGCAGCTTACAAAGGACAGGGATGAACACTGAAGCTTTCTTT.

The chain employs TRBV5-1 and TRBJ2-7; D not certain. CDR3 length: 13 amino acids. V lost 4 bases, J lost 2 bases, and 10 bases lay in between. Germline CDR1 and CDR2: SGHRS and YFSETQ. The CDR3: CASSVFGTYEQYF. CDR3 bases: TGCGCCAGCAGCGTTTTTGGGACCTACGAGCAGTACTTC. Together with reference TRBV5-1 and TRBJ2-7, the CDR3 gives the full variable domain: KAGVTQTPRYLIKTRGQQVTLSCSPISGHRSVSWYQQTPGQGLQFLFEYFSETQRNKGNFPGRFSGRQFSNSRSEMNVSTLELGDSALYLCASSVFGTYEQYFGPGTRLTVT.

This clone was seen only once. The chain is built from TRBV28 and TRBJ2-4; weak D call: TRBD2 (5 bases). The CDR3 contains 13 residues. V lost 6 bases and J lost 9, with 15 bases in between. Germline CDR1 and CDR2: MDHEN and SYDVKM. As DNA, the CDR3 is TGTGCCAGCAGCCCCCAGTCTAGCTTCATTCAGTACTTC. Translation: CASSPQSSFIQYF.

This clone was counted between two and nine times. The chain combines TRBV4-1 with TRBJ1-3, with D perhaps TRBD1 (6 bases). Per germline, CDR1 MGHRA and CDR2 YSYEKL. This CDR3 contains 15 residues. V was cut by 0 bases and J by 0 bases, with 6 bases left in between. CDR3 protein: CASSQDRGSGNTIYF. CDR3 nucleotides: TGCGCCAGCAGCCAAGACAGGGGCTCTGGAAACACCATATATTTT.

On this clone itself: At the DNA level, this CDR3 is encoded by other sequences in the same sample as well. DNA of the CDR3: TGTGCCAGCAGCTTAGCCGTAGGCAATCAGCCCCAGCATTTT. Its protein is CASSLAVGNQPQHF. The chain combines TRBV5-5 with TRBJ1-5; D not resolved. The CDR3 covers 14 residues. CDR1 and CDR2 (germline): SGHKS, YYEKEE (reference sequence). The ends were cut back, 2 bases at V and 2 bases at J, with 8 bases in the middle.

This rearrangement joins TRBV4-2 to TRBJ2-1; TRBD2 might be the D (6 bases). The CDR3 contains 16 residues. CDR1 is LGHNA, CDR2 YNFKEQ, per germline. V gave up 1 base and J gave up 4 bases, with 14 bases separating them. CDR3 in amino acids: CASSQGGSGEYNEQFF. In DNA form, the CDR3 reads TGTGCCAGCAGCCAAGGGGGTAGCGGCGAATACAATGAGCAGTTCTTC.

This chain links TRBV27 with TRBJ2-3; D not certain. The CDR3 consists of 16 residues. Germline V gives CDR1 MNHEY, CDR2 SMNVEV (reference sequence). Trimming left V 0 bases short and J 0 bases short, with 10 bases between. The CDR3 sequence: CASSLSITASTDTQYF. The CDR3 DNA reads TGTGCCAGCAGTTTATCGATAACGGCTAGCACAGATACGCAGTATTTT.

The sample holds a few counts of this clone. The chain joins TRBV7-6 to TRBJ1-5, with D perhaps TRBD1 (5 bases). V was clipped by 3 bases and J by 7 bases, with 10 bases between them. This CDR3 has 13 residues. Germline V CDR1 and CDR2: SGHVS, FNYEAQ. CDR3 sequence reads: CASSLVGGQPQHF. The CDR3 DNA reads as TGTGCCAGCAGCTTGGTGGGGGGACAGCCCCAGCATTTT.

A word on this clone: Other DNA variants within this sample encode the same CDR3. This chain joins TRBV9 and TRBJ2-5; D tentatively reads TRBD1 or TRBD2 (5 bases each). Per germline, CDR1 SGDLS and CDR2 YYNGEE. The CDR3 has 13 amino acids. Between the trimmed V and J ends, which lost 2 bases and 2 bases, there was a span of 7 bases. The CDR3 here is CASSVGGQETQYF. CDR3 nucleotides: TGTGCCAGCAGCGTTGGGGGACAAGAGACCCAGTACTTC.

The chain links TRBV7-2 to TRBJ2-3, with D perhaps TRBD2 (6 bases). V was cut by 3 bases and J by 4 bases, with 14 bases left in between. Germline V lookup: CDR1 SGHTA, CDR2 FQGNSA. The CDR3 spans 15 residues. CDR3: CASSFVGSTSDTQYF. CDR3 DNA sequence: TGTGCCAGCAGCTTCGTCGGGAGTACGTCAGATACGCAGTATTTT. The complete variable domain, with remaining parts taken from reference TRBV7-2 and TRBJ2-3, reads GAGVSQSPSNKVTEKGKDVELRCDPISGHTALYWYRQSLGQGLEFLIYFQGNSAPDKSGLPSDRFSAERTGGSVSTLTIQRTQQEDSAVYLCASSFVGSTSDTQYFGPGTRLTVL.

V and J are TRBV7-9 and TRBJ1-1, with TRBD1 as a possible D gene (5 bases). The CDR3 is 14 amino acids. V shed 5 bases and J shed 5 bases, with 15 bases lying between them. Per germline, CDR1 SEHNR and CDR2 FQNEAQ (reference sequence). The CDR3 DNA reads TGTGCCAGCAGCGTTCAGGGCATGGGGACTGAAGCTTTCTTT. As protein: CASSVQGMGTEAFF.

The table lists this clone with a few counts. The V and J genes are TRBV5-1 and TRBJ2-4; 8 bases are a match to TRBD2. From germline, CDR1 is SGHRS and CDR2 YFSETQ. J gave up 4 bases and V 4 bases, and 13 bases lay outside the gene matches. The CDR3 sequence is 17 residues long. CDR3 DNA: TGCGCCAGCAGCGCGGCCGCGATGGCGGGAGGAAAAAACATTCAGTACTTC. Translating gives CASSAAAMAGGKNIQYF.

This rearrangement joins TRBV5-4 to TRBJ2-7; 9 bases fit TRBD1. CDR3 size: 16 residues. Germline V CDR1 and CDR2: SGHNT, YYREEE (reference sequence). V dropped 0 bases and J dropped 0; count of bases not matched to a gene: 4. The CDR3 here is CASSLERQGGSYEQYF. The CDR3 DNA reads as TGTGCCAGCAGCTTGGAACGACAGGGGGGCTCCTACGAGCAGTACTTC. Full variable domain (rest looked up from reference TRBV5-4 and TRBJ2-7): ETGVTQSPTHLIKTRGQQVTLRCSSQSGHNTVSWYQQALGQGPQFIFQYYREEENGRGNFPPRFSGLQFPNYSSELNVNALELDDSALYLCASSLERQGGSYEQYFGPGTRLTVT.